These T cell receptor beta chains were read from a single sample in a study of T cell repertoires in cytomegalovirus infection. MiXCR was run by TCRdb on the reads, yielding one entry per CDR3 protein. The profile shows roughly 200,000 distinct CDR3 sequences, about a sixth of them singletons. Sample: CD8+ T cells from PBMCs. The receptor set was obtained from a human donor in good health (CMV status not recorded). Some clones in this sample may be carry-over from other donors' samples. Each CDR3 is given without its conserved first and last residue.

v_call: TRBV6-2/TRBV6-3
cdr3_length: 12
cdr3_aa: ASREGTRNTEAF

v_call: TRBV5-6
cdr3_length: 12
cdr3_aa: ASSYGTTYYEQY

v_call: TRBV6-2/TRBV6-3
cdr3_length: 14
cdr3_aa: ASSYSTSGGVVELF

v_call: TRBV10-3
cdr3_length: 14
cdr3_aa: AITPVQTGNTGELF

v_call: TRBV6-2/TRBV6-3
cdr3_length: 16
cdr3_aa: ASSYGLQFRESTGELF

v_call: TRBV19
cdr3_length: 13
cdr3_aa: ASRTGTGALNEQF

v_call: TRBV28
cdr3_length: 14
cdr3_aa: ASSSIPTVNHYGYT

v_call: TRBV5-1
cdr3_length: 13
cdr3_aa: ASSLEGALTGELF

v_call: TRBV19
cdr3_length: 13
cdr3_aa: ASSIDRQGRQPQH

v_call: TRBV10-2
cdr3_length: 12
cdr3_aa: ASRGGRMNTEAF